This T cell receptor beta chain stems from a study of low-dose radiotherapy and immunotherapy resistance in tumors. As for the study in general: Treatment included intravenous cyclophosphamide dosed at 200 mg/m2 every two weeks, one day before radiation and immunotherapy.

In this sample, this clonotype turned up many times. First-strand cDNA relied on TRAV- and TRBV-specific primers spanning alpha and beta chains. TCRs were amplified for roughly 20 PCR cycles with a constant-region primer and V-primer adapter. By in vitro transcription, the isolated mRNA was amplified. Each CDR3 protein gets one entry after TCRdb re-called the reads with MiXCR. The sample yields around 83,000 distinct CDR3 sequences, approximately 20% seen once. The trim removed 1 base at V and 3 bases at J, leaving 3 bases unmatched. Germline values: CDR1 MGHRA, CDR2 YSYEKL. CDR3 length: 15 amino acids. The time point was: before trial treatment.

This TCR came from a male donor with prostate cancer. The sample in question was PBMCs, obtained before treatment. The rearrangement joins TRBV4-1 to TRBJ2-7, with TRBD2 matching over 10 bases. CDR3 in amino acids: CASSQVTSGDYEQYF. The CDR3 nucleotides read TGCGCCAGCAGCCAAGTCACTAGCGGGGACTACGAGCAGTACTTC.